The 16 T cell receptor beta chains below were found in one sample sequenced in a study of shared clonotypes between healthy human individuals. Using immunoSEQ multiplex PCR, the repertoire was profiled, and TCRdb retains in-frame clones only, with some absent. Seen here are fewer than 400,000 clones, over 65% observed once, and the top ten hold approximately 10%. Specimen: memory CD4+ T cells sorted from blood. Described subset: CD45RA-negative fraction. These receptors came from a man under 40 in good health.

Regarding this clone: A much bigger clone sits one base away, suggesting this may be a read error. This chain joins TRBV5-1 and TRBJ2-3, with a possible D match to TRBD2 (5 bases). CDR1 is SGHRS and CDR2 is YFSETQ in the germline V gene. CDR3 size: 13 residues. V lost 0 bases and J lost 5, with 7 bases in between. This CDR3 is CASSLGAGDTQYF. CDR3 DNA sequence: TGCGCCAGCAGCTTGGGGGCGGGAGATACGCAGTATTTT.

The genes are TRBV6-5 and TRBJ1-5; D not resolved. The germline V gene encodes CDR1 MNHEY and CDR2 SVGAGI. The ends were cut back, 3 bases at V and 6 bases at J, with 18 bases in the middle. This CDR3 has 16 residues. Here the CDR3 DNA reads TGTGCCAGCAGTTATAAGACGGGCGTAGCAATTCAGCCCCAGCATTTT. This encodes CASSYKTGVAIQPQHF.

This chain uses TRBV6-1 with TRBJ1-1; the D is unclear. V was cut by 3 bases and J by 0 bases, with 11 bases left in between. This CDR3 is 15 amino acids long. Germline-derived CDR1 and CDR2 are MNHNS and SASEGT. The CDR3 sequence: CASSEVKTMNTEAFF. In DNA, the CDR3 is TGTGCCAGCAGTGAGGTCAAGACTATGAACACTGAAGCTTTCTTT.

This clone was seen a single time. This chain joins TRBV19 and TRBJ2-7; TRBD2 is a possible D gene (6 bases). The CDR3 extends over 15 amino acids. CDR1 and CDR2 (germline): LNHDA, SQIVND (reference sequence). V shed 5 bases and J shed 2 bases, with 16 bases lying between them. This CDR3 is CASSPRDLPTYEQYF. In nucleotides, the CDR3 is TGTGCCAGTAGTCCGCGGGACTTACCTACCTACGAGCAGTACTTC.

At least ten counts were recorded for this clone. This chain joins TRBV19 and TRBJ2-7, with D maybe TRBD1 (6 bases). The CDR3 covers 15 residues. V was pared by 1 base and J by 4 bases, with 14 bases between. Germline CDR1 LNHDA, CDR2 SQIVND (reference sequence). The CDR3: CASSIGSGHQYEQYF. The CDR3 bases are TGTGCCAGTAGTATAGGTTCGGGACATCAATACGAGCAGTACTTC.

Here the CDR3 DNA reads TGTGCCAGCAATGGGGCTTACACACCGGAGACCCAGTACTTC. Protein sequence: CASNGAYTPETQYF. The chain joins TRBV2 to TRBJ2-5, with a weak D call TRBD1 (5 bases). CDR3 length equals 14 residues. The V and J ends lost 7 bases and 5 bases respectively, with 17 bases between them. CDR1 is SNHLY, CDR2 FYNNEI, per germline.

The V and J genes are TRBV25-1 and TRBJ2-3, with TRBD2 matching 11 bases. Trimming cost V 3 bases and J 2 bases; bases outside gene matches: 7. Germline loops: CDR1 MGHDK, CDR2 SYGVNS. The CDR3 has 17 residues. This chain's CDR3 is CASSDPRTSGYTDTQYF. CDR3 DNA sequence: TGTGCCAGCAGTGACCCTCGGACTAGCGGGTACACAGATACGCAGTATTTT.

V is TRBV2 and J is TRBJ2-7; 12 bases match TRBD2. The germline V gene has CDR1 SNHLY and CDR2 FYNNEI. The CDR3 has 15 residues. V lost 5 bases to trimming and J lost 2 bases; unmatched junction nucleotides: 4. CDR3 sequence reads: CASSTRTSGTYEQYF. DNA of the CDR3: TGTGCCAGCAGTACAAGGACTAGCGGGACCTACGAGCAGTACTTC. Full variable domain (rest looked up from reference TRBV2 and TRBJ2-7): EPEVTQTPSHQVTQMGQEVILRCVPISNHLYFYWYRQILGQKVEFLVSFYNNEISEKSEIFDDQFSVERPDGSNFTLKIRSTKLEDSAMYFCASSTRTSGTYEQYFGPGTRLTVT.

A few counts support this clone. The J gene is TRBJ1-2, the V gene TRBV6-5; 9 nucleotides agree with TRBD1. V lost 2 bases to trimming and J lost 7 bases; unmatched junction nucleotides: 2. Germline CDR1 reads MNHEY; CDR2 reads SVGAGI. CDR3 length: 13 amino acids. The CDR3 sequence: CASSYRTGVGYTF. CDR3 nucleotide sequence: TGTGCCAGCAGTTACAGGACAGGGGTTGGCTACACCTTC.

This clone was found a few times. V usage is TRBV6-1 and J usage is TRBJ2-7, with 9 bases fitting TRBD2. CDR3 length: 20 residues. Germline values: CDR1 MNHNS, CDR2 SASEGT. The J segment lost 0 bases and the V segment lost 1 base, leaving 16 bases of the junction unmatched. CDR3 region: CASSEGLAGSRGVRSYEQYF. The CDR3 coding sequence is TGTGCCAGCAGTGAAGGGCTAGCGGGAAGCAGGGGGGTTCGCTCCTACGAGCAGTACTTC.

This chain uses TRBV10-2 with TRBJ2-1; TRBD2 matches 7 bases. This CDR3 is 19 amino acids long. The V gene's germline CDR1 is WSHSY and CDR2 SAAADI. Trimming at V came to 3 bases and at J to 3 bases, leaving 17 bases not matched to a gene. The CDR3 is CASSDPKLEGGLYYNEQFF. CDR3 DNA: TGCGCCAGCAGTGACCCAAAGTTGGAGGGAGGGCTCTACTACAATGAGCAGTTCTTC.

The chain has TRBV28 and TRBJ2-7, with 10 bases aligning to TRBD2. This CDR3 is built from 14 residues. Germline values: CDR1 MDHEN, CDR2 SYDVKM. Trimming cost V 2 bases and J 7 bases; bases outside gene matches: 5. CDR3 coding DNA: TGTGCCAGCAGTTTACTAGCGGGAGCCAGGGAGCAGTACTTC. Residues: CASSLLAGAREQYF.

CDR3 nucleotide sequence: TGTGCCAGCAGCTGGGGACGGAACACTGAAGCTTTCTTT. Translated: CASSWGRNTEAFF. The J gene is TRBJ1-1, the V gene TRBV7-9; the D gene is possibly TRBD1 (5 bases). Germline V gives CDR1 SEHNR, CDR2 FQNEAQ (reference sequence). The CDR3 spans 13 residues. V lost 4 bases, J lost 1 base, and 7 bases lay in between.

This clone was counted between two and nine times. CDR3 coding DNA: TGTGCCAGCTCACCACTGCGGGGCCCAACCAACAATGAGCAGTTCTTC. Translating it yields CASSPLRGPTNNEQFF. The V and J genes are TRBV18 and TRBJ2-1; D might be TRBD2 (6 bases). V lost 1 base and J 5 bases, leaving 15 bases between the germline ends. There are 16 residues in the CDR3. Germline V CDR1 and CDR2: KGHSH, LQKENI.

The chain recombines TRBV18 with TRBJ2-5; TRBD1 matches at 7 bases. From germline, CDR1 is KGHSH and CDR2 LQKENI. Germline trimming cut 4 bases from V and 5 bases from J; bases unmatched to any gene: 13. The CDR3 is 16 amino acids. CDR3 nucleotides: TGTGCCAGCTCACAAGGACAGGTTGATTCTATGGAGACCCAGTACTTC. This gives the protein CASSQGQVDSMETQYF.

The chain has TRBV11-2 and TRBJ2-4; no definite D call. The V and J ends lost 5 bases and 3 bases respectively, with 23 bases between them. This CDR3 spans 18 amino acids. Germline V gene sequence: CDR1 SGHAT, CDR2 FQNNGV. The CDR3 sequence is CASSPARELSYGKNIQYF. The CDR3 DNA reads as TGTGCCAGCAGCCCGGCTAGAGAGTTGTCTTATGGCAAAAACATTCAGTACTTC.